Shown below are 21 T cell receptor beta chains from a single sample sequenced in a study of cytomegalovirus exposure and HLA in healthy donors. Primers for the PCR totalled 60 Vbeta and 13 Jbeta. TCRdb keeps only in-frame clones here, not all; method: immunoSEQ multiplex PCR. The sample includes about 130,000 clones, about four fifths seen only once; the top ten take approximately 4%. What was sequenced was PBMCs. These receptors were taken from a woman aged 40 to 50 in good health and CMV-seronegative.

The J gene is TRBJ2-5, the V gene TRBV20-1; D call uncertain. CDR1 and CDR2 from the germline V gene are DFQATT and SNEGSKA (reference sequence). This CDR3 is 11 amino acids long. The V end was cut by 3 bases, the J end by 5 bases, with 7 bases between. The CDR3 protein is CSARLQETQYF. The CDR3 coding sequence is TGCAGTGCTAGGCTCCAGGAGACCCAGTACTTC.

The rearrangement links TRBV5-7 to TRBJ1-3; D is ambiguous. TRBV5-7 is an ORF, with its function uncertain. Deletions cut 0 bases from V and 0 bases from J, with 13 bases between. The CDR3 runs to 17 residues. In nucleotides, the CDR3 is TGTGCCAGCAGCTTGGGGCGGGGTATCGGCTCTGGAAACACCATATATTTT. This gives the protein CASSLGRGIGSGNTIYF.

The CDR3: CASSHRPGSRAQETQYF. For the CDR3, the DNA is TGTGCCAGCAGCCATCGTCCCGGGTCTAGAGCCCAAGAGACCCAGTACTTC. V usage is TRBV5-4 and J usage is TRBJ2-5; D is uncertain. CDR1 is SGHNT and CDR2 is YYREEE in the germline V gene (reference sequence). Trimming took 4 bases from V and 1 from J, leaving 20 bases between them. CDR3 length: 17 residues. Using reference TRBV5-4 and TRBJ2-5 for the parts outside the CDR3, the full variable domain is ETGVTQSPTHLIKTRGQQVTLRCSSQSGHNTVSWYQQALGQGPQFIFQYYREEENGRGNFPPRFSGLQFPNYSSELNVNALELDDSALYLCASSHRPGSRAQETQYFGPGTRLLVL.

The chain links TRBV9 to TRBJ1-1; a possible D gene is TRBD1 (5 bases). The CDR3 has 13 residues. Between the trimmed V and J ends, which lost 6 bases and 3 bases, there was a span of 12 bases. Germline-derived CDR1 and CDR2 are SGDLS and YYNGEE. CDR3 region: CASTRGGDTEAFF. Written as DNA, the CDR3 is TGTGCCAGCACCCGGGGGGGGGACACTGAAGCTTTCTTT.

This rearrangement joins TRBV28 to TRBJ1-1; 9 bases line up with TRBD1. V trimming: 2 bases; J trimming: 7 bases; junction bases outside the gene matches: 2. Per the germline V gene, CDR1 is MDHEN and CDR2 is SYDVKM. The CDR3 has 13 residues. CDR3 nucleotide sequence: TGTGCCAGCAGTTTAGGACAGGGGTTTGAAGCTTTCTTT. Translating it yields CASSLGQGFEAFF.

The chain is built from TRBV6-1 and TRBJ2-1; 11 nucleotides align to TRBD2. The CDR3 is 17 amino acids. Trimming took 2 bases from V and 6 from J; bases not matched to a gene: 9. Germline V gene data show CDR1 as MNHNS and CDR2 as SASEGT. CDR3 in amino acids: CASSELGSGGAGNEQFF. The CDR3, as DNA: TGTGCCAGCAGTGAACTAGGTAGCGGGGGGGCTGGCAATGAGCAGTTCTTC.

In this sample, this clone turned up a few times. The rearrangement joins TRBV11-2 to TRBJ1-5, with D possibly matching TRBD1 (5 bases). The CDR3 runs 14 residues. The germline gives CDR1 SGHAT, CDR2 FQNNGV. V lost 7 bases and J lost 1, with 11 bases in between. The CDR3 spells CASNQGVSNQPQHF. CDR3 nucleotide sequence: TGTGCCAGCAACCAAGGGGTGAGCAATCAGCCCCAGCATTTT.

The rearrangement uses TRBV25-1 and TRBJ1-2, with 8 bases aligning to TRBD1. CDR1 is MGHDK, CDR2 SYGVNS, per germline. The CDR3 totals 17 residues. The junction had 10 bases not matched to a gene; V was cut back by 4 bases and J by 0 bases. CDR3 bases: TGTGCCAGCAGTGCTCGGACAGGGAGAGGGGCTAACTATGGCTACACCTTC. Its translation: CASSARTGRGANYGYTF.

Only a few counts were recorded for this clone. The V call is TRBV11-2, the J call TRBJ2-2; 7 bases are a match to TRBD1. The CDR3 consists of 15 residues. The ends lost 3 bases at V and 5 bases at J; junction bases unmatched: 6. The germline V gene encodes CDR1 SGHAT and CDR2 FQNNGV. This chain's CDR3 is CASSLVGGKTGELFF. The CDR3, as DNA: TGTGCCAGCAGCTTGGTAGGGGGCAAAACCGGGGAGCTGTTTTTT.

The chain combines TRBV7-3 with TRBJ2-5; 8 bases align to TRBD2. The CDR3 loop spans 16 amino acids. Germline loops: CDR1 SGHTA, CDR2 FQGTGA. Trimming took 5 bases from V and 2 from J; bases not matched to a gene: 10. This CDR3 reads CASSDLSGGRQETQYF. DNA for the CDR3: TGTGCCAGCAGCGACCTCTCGGGAGGGCGACAAGAGACCCAGTACTTC.

The chain is built from TRBV7-2 and TRBJ1-4, with TRBD1 matching 8 bases. V was clipped by 5 bases and J by 3 bases; unmatched bases: 5. Looked up from germline, CDR1 is SGHTA and CDR2 is FQGNSA. This CDR3 region has 15 residues. CDR3 nucleotide sequence: TGTGCCAGCAGCCGGACAGGGAGGGCTAATGAAAAACTGTTTTTT. It codes for CASSRTGRANEKLFF.

The sample holds one count of this clone. The CDR3: CASSPNTGQETQYF. The CDR3 DNA reads as TGTGCCAGCTCACCAAATACAGGGCAGGAGACCCAGTACTTC. This chain uses TRBV18 with TRBJ2-5, with a tentative D call TRBD1 (6 bases). Germline V gene lookup returns CDR1 KGHSH and CDR2 LQKENI. V lost 2 bases, J lost 5 bases, and 12 bases lay in between. This CDR3 is 14 amino acids long.

This chain uses TRBV19 with TRBJ1-4; maybe TRBD1 (5 bases). Germline V lookup: CDR1 LNHDA, CDR2 SQIVND (reference sequence). The CDR3 consists of 17 residues. The ends were cut back, 5 bases at V and 2 bases at J, with 18 bases in the middle. The CDR3 DNA is TGTGCCAGTAGTCCCCCCCGGGGGAGAAGGACTAATGAAAAACTGTTTTTT. Translated, it gives CASSPPRGRRTNEKLFF.

The rearrangement links TRBV11-2 to TRBJ2-3; TRBD2 is a possible D gene (5 bases). Germline assignment: CDR1 SGHAT and CDR2 FQNNGV. CDR3 length equals 14 residues. The V end lost 2 bases, the J end lost 4 bases, and 10 bases lay between the germline ends. The CDR3 region is CASSLNPGSDTQYF. The DNA for the CDR3 is TGTGCCAGCAGCTTAAATCCGGGGTCAGATACGCAGTATTTT.

This clone appeared once. J is TRBJ2-7 and V is TRBV11-2, with 12 nucleotides matching TRBD2. This CDR3 is built from 14 residues. Per germline, CDR1 SGHAT and CDR2 FQNNGV. With 4 bases clipped from V and 13 bases from J, the junction kept 11 bases outside the gene matches. CDR3 amino acids: CASSSVLAGGGSYF. CDR3 coding DNA: TGTGCCAGCAGCTCAGTACTAGCGGGGGGTGGTTCATACTTC.

The chain employs TRBV28 and TRBJ2-3; 7 bases align to TRBD2. The CDR3 contains 16 residues. J gave up 5 bases and V 1 base, and 9 bases lay outside the gene matches. Germline V lookup: CDR1 MDHEN, CDR2 SYDVKM. The CDR3 protein is CASSLLAGPVVDTQYF. In nucleotides, the CDR3 is TGTGCCAGCAGTTTATTAGCGGGCCCAGTAGTAGATACGCAGTATTTT.

This chain links TRBV28 with TRBJ2-3; TRBD2 aligns across 7 bases. Germline assignment: CDR1 MDHEN and CDR2 SYDVKM. This CDR3 has 18 amino acids. The V and J ends lost 2 bases and 3 bases, in that order; junction bases with no gene match: 14. The CDR3 protein is CASSLPLNYGRGTDTQYF. The CDR3 bases are TGTGCCAGCAGTTTACCCCTCAATTATGGGAGGGGTACAGATACGCAGTATTTT.

This rearrangement joins TRBV25-1 to TRBJ2-1; D gene unclear. Trimming removed 6 bases from V and 5 bases from J, with 5 bases in between. CDR1 MGHDK and CDR2 SYGVNS come from the germline V gene. This CDR3 region has 11 residues. CDR3 region: CASRHNNEQFF. The DNA for the CDR3 is TGTGCCAGCAGACACAACAATGAGCAGTTCTTC.

The rearrangement uses TRBV2 and TRBJ1-5, with TRBD1 identical over 8 bases. V lost 3 bases, J lost 13 bases, and 11 bases stayed unmatched. Germline V lookup: CDR1 SNHLY, CDR2 FYNNEI. The CDR3 sequence is 14 residues long. This CDR3 is CASSESSGGFPQHF. CDR3 DNA sequence: TGTGCCAGCAGTGAGTCGTCAGGGGGCTTTCCTCAGCATTTT.

Here the CDR3 reads CARRRLAGGSDEQFF. CDR3 nucleotide sequence: TGTGCCAGGAGGAGGCTAGCGGGGGGAAGCGATGAGCAGTTCTTC. The chain links TRBV19 to TRBJ2-1; 11 bases agree with TRBD2. CDR1 and CDR2 from the germline V gene are LNHDA and SQIVND (reference sequence). CDR3 length: 15 residues. The V and J ends lost 9 bases and 8 bases, in that order; junction bases with no gene match: 12. Full variable domain (remainder filled in from reference TRBV19 and TRBJ2-1): DGGITQSPKYLFRKEGQNVTLSCEQNLNHDAMYWYRQDPGQGLRLIYYSQIVNDFQKGDIAEGYSVSREKKESFPLTVTSAQKNPTAFYLCARRRLAGGSDEQFFGPGTRLTVL.

The J gene is TRBJ2-5, the V gene TRBV28; the D is unclear. V was trimmed by 3 bases and J by 0 bases, leaving 11 bases between them. CDR1 and CDR2 from the germline V gene are MDHEN and SYDVKM. CDR3 length equals 15 residues. The DNA for the CDR3 is TGTGCCAGCAGTTTGATCGACGGGTACCAAGAGACCCAGTACTTC. Amino acid sequence: CASSLIDGYQETQYF. The complete variable domain, with remaining parts taken from reference TRBV28 and TRBJ2-5, reads DVKVTQSSRYLVKRTGEKVFLECVQDMDHENMFWYRQDPGLGLRLIYFSYDVKMKEKGDIPEGYSVSREKKERFSLILESASTNQTSMYLCASSLIDGYQETQYFGPGTRLLVL.